Shown below are 25 T cell receptor beta chains from a single sample sequenced in a study of glioma-infiltrating T cells. Amplification of TCR alpha and beta CDR3 regions from RNA used iRepertoire nested multiplex PCR. TCRdb fed the multiplex PCR reads into MiXCR, producing one record per CDR3 protein. Found here are tens of thousands of distinct CDR3 sequences, less than 30% of them singletons; the top ten hold more than 6.5%. Sequencing used glioma tissue, nonneoplastic brain tissue, or PBMCs (not recorded which). The receptors derive from a human donor with low-grade glioma or glioblastoma, undergoing nonglioma brain surgery, or in good health (not recorded which).

This clonotype occurred once. The chain couples TRBV12-3 or TRBV12-4 to TRBJ2-3; D is perhaps TRBD1 (6 bases). Trimming stripped 4 bases from V and 5 bases from J, with 16 bases between. CDR3 length: 15 amino acids. CDR3 residues: CASSWLQGRLDTQYF. The CDR3 DNA sequence: TGTGCCAGCAGTTGGCTCCAGGGGAGATTAGATACGCAGTATTTT.

This clonotype was picked up many times. The chain is built from TRBV5-1 and TRBJ1-1; the D gene is possibly TRBD1 (5 bases). V gave up 4 bases and J gave up 0 bases, with 16 bases separating them. The CDR3 sequence is 16 residues long. CDR1 is SGHRS and CDR2 is YFSETQ in the germline V gene. This chain's CDR3 is CASSGGRIQMNTEAFF. The CDR3 DNA sequence: TGCGCCAGCAGCGGGGGACGGATTCAGATGAACACTGAAGCTTTCTTT.

This clonotype was found many times. The rearrangement joins TRBV7-8 to TRBJ1-5; unclear D gene. Germline V gene lookup returns CDR1 SGHVS and CDR2 FQNEAQ. CDR3 length: 14 amino acids. V was cut by 5 bases and J by 2 bases, with 10 bases left in between. This CDR3 reads CASSPRGGNQPQHF. In DNA, the CDR3 is TGTGCCAGCAGCCCCCGTGGGGGCAATCAGCCCCAGCATTTT.

This clonotype occurred many times. The genes are TRBV3-1 and TRBJ2-1; D might be TRBD2 (5 bases). Germline CDR1 is LGHDT and CDR2 is YNNKEL (reference sequence). CDR3 length: 16 residues. V shed 3 bases and J shed 3 bases, with 15 bases lying between them. CDR3 sequence reads: CASSQNRRTDYNEQFF. CDR3 nucleotides: TGTGCCAGCAGCCAGAATAGGCGGACTGACTACAATGAGCAGTTCTTC.

This clonotype was counted at least ten times. The chain combines TRBV7-6 with TRBJ2-1; D is possibly TRBD2 (5 bases). CDR1 and CDR2 (germline): SGHVS, FNYEAQ. V was clipped by 4 bases and J by 5 bases, with 15 bases between them. The CDR3 length is 15 residues. The DNA for the CDR3 is TGTGCCAGCAGCTCCTCAGCGGACGAGAACAATGAGCAGTTCTTC. Translated, it gives CASSSSADENNEQFF.

Turning to this clonotype: A read error is possible here, since a much larger clone lies one base away. The CDR3 does not close with the conserved phenylalanine or tryptophan, likely indicating a read error. The rearrangement links TRBV5-1 to TRBJ2-1, with unresolved D. CDR1 is SGHRS and CDR2 is YFSETQ in the germline V gene. Trimming took off 0 bases at V and 8 bases at J, with 9 bases between the two ends. CDR3 size: 13 residues. This chain's CDR3 is CASSLERLHEQFL. The CDR3 region has the DNA TGCGCCAGCAGCTTGGAAAGACTCCATGAGCAGTTCCTC.

This clonotype was seen many times. The chain uses TRBV20-1 and TRBJ2-3, with D unresolved. This CDR3 has 14 amino acids. The V gene's germline CDR1 is DFQATT and CDR2 SNEGSKA (reference sequence). The V gene lost 3 bases and the J gene lost 1 base, with 11 bases spanning the gap. The DNA for the CDR3 is TGCAGTGCTAGCTCTTCGGACGGCACAGATACGCAGTATTTT. Its protein product is CSASSSDGTDTQYF.

Many counts were recorded for this clonotype. The chain joins TRBV7-2 to TRBJ2-3; unclear D gene. Trimming pared 2 bases from V and 5 bases from J, leaving 8 bases between. Germline CDR1 reads SGHTA; CDR2 reads FQGNSA. CDR3 length: 13 amino acids. The CDR3 protein is CASSLRAEDTQYF. In DNA form, the CDR3 reads TGTGCCAGCAGCTTAAGGGCGGAAGATACGCAGTATTTT.

This clonotype was counted only a few times. The chain is built from TRBV29-1 and TRBJ2-5; D might be TRBD1 or TRBD2, each matching 5 bases. Germline CDR1 reads SQVTM; CDR2 reads ANQGSEA. The germline V and J ends were trimmed by 6 bases and 13 bases, with 21 bases remaining between them. This CDR3 has 12 amino acids. The CDR3 sequence is CSVGDDGLSWYF. DNA of the CDR3: TGCAGCGTCGGGGACGACGGCCTATCTTGGTACTTC.

This clonotype was found a few times. The V call is TRBV6-2 or TRBV6-3, the J call TRBJ2-6; D not certain. V shed 0 bases and J shed 4 bases, with 10 bases lying between them. This CDR3 spans 16 amino acids. Germline V gives CDR1 MNHEY, CDR2 SVGEGT. The DNA of the CDR3 is TGTGCCAGCAGTTACTCTGACTTTTCGGGGGCCAACGTCCTGACTTTC. Translation gives CASSYSDFSGANVLTF.

Turning to this clonotype: This could be a read error, since a much larger clone is one nucleotide away. V and J are TRBV20-1 and TRBJ2-3; 7 bases are a match to TRBD2. Germline V gene sequence: CDR1 DFQATT, CDR2 SNEGSKA (reference sequence). This CDR3 is built from 14 residues. CDR3 sequence: CSARLAVLTGTQYF. The CDR3 DNA sequence: TGCAGTGCTAGACTAGCGGTTCTCACAGGTACGCAGTATTTT.

On this clonotype itself: Given the absence of the conserved phenylalanine or tryptophan at the CDR3 end, a read error is likely. The DNA is left out, because the CDR3 cannot be placed on it with certainty; the CDR3 is given as TCRdb lists it. The chain employs TRBV20-1 and TRBJ2-1; TRBD2, the table's D call, lacks a check against the DNA. Both ends counted, the CDR3 spans 17 residues. The germline gives CDR1 DFQATT, CDR2 SNEGSKA (reference sequence). Here the CDR3 reads CSARDLLWLAGGNEQLS.

This clonotype occurred many times. This chain connects TRBV2 to TRBJ2-6; 8 bases agree with TRBD1. CDR1 SNHLY and CDR2 FYNNEI come from the germline V gene. The CDR3 contains 17 residues. V lost 6 bases, J lost 2 bases, and 9 bases stayed unmatched. CDR3 residues: CASRLEGQGAGANVLTF. The CDR3 DNA follows: TGTGCCAGCAGACTAGAAGGACAGGGCGCTGGGGCCAACGTCCTGACTTTC. Variable domain in full (rest from reference TRBV2 and TRBJ2-6): EPEVTQTPSHQVTQMGQEVILRCVPISNHLYFYWYRQILGQKVEFLVSFYNNEISEKSEIFDDQFSVERPDGSNFTLKIRSTKLEDSAMYFCASRLEGQGAGANVLTFGAGSRLTVL.

At least ten counts were recorded for this clonotype. The rearrangement joins TRBV7-2 to TRBJ1-1; D gene uncertain. CDR1 is SGHTA and CDR2 is FQGNSA in the germline V gene. The CDR3 runs 15 residues. Trimming pared 2 bases from V and 1 base from J, leaving 11 bases between. The CDR3 DNA is TGTGCCAGCAGCTTACTAATCGGACCGAACACTGAAGCTTTCTTT. It encodes CASSLLIGPNTEAFF.

As for this clonotype: Given a much more abundant clone one base away, this may be a read error. The chain uses TRBV6-6 and TRBJ1-1; D is perhaps TRBD1 (5 bases). CDR1 MNHNY and CDR2 SVGAGI come from the germline V gene (reference sequence). The CDR3 has 13 amino acids. The V and J ends lost 4 bases and 3 bases respectively, with 9 bases between them. As DNA, the CDR3 is TGTGCCAGCAGTTTTTTAGGGGACACTGAAGCTTTCTTT. Its protein product is CASSFLGDTEAFF.

This clonotype was seen at least ten times. This chain connects TRBV4-1 to TRBJ2-7, with unresolved D. In germline, CDR1 is MGHRA, CDR2 YSYEKL. CDR3 length equals 14 residues. Deletions cut 3 bases from V and 0 bases from J, with 9 bases between. The CDR3 protein is CASSQTESSYEQYF. CDR3 DNA: TGCGCCAGCAGCCAGACGGAGAGCTCCTACGAGCAGTACTTC.

There are many counts of this clonotype. The V gene is TRBV7-2, the J gene TRBJ1-1; no clear D gene. The CDR3 is 13 amino acids. V was cut by 5 bases and J by 2 bases, with 9 bases left in between. CDR1 SGHTA and CDR2 FQGNSA come from the germline V gene. This CDR3 is CASSPGPNTEAFF. The DNA for the CDR3 is TGTGCCAGCAGCCCAGGACCAAACACTGAAGCTTTCTTT.

This clonotype was found many times. The V call is TRBV7-2, the J call TRBJ2-1; D is possibly TRBD2 (6 bases). Germline V CDR1 and CDR2: SGHTA, FQGNSA. The CDR3 spans 11 residues. V dropped 2 bases and J dropped 14 bases, with 10 bases sitting between them. Here the CDR3 DNA reads TGTGCCAGCAGCTTACGTCGGGAGAAGTTCTTC. Amino acids: CASSLRREKFF.

This clonotype occurred many times. The chain employs TRBV7-2 and TRBJ2-3, with D possibly TRBD2 on 5 matching bases. The ends were cut back, 7 bases at V and 3 bases at J, with 11 bases in the middle. CDR3 size: 13 residues. Germline V gene lookup returns CDR1 SGHTA and CDR2 FQGNSA. The CDR3 sequence: CASMSGLTDTQYF. CDR3 coding DNA: TGTGCCAGCATGTCCGGACTGACAGATACGCAGTATTTT.

The chain carries TRBV4-2 and TRBJ1-5; D is possibly TRBD1 (6 bases). This CDR3 region has 15 residues. Trimming left V 5 bases short and J 3 bases short, with 14 bases between. In germline, CDR1 is LGHNA, CDR2 YNFKEQ. As DNA, the CDR3 is TGTGCCAGCAGCTCCACAGGGAGGTACAATCAGCCCCAGCATTTT. It yields the protein CASSSTGRYNQPQHF.

This clonotype was seen many times. This chain connects TRBV6-1 to TRBJ2-5; D uncertain. The CDR3 spans 14 residues. CDR1 and CDR2 from the germline V gene are MNHNS and SASEGT. V was clipped by 2 bases and J by 4 bases, with 11 bases between them. CDR3 coding DNA: TGTGCCAGCAGTGAAAGCGAGGCACGAGAGACCCAGTACTTC. Residues: CASSESEARETQYF.

In this sample, this clonotype turned up a few times. The CDR3 nucleotides read TGCAGCGTTGAAGACCCGGGACACCAAGAGACCCAGTACTTC. This codes for CSVEDPGHQETQYF. J is TRBJ2-5 and V is TRBV29-1; D is perhaps TRBD1 or TRBD2 (5 bases each). Germline lookup yields CDR1 SQVTM and CDR2 ANQGSEA. V lost 0 bases and J lost 0, with 8 bases in between. This CDR3 has 14 amino acids.

About this clonotype itself: This may stem from a read error, because a much larger clone lies one nucleotide away. V gene TRBV5-4 combines with J gene TRBJ2-1; D is perhaps TRBD1 (5 bases). The CDR3 extends over 14 amino acids. Trimming pared 5 bases from V and 7 bases from J, leaving 16 bases between. Germline CDR1 is SGHNT and CDR2 is YYREEE (reference sequence). For the CDR3, the DNA is TGTGCCAGCAGATTGCAGGGCTCGAGGAATGAGCAGTTCTTC. Protein: CASRLQGSRNEQFF.

This clonotype rates as medium-sized. This rearrangement joins TRBV20-1 to TRBJ1-5; no clear D. The CDR3 length is 13 residues. Trimming took 4 bases from V and 0 from J, leaving 7 bases between them. The germline CDR1 and CDR2 sequences are DFQATT and SNEGSKA (reference sequence). CDR3 DNA sequence: TGCAGTGCTAAGCAATATAGCAATCAGCCCCAGCATTTT. As protein: CSAKQYSNQPQHF.

This clonotype has just a few counts. The chain combines TRBV24-1 with TRBJ2-5, with D possibly TRBD2 on 6 matching bases. Germline CDR1 reads KGHDR; CDR2 reads SFDVKD. Trimming cost V 0 bases and J 2 bases, with 9 bases left between them. The CDR3 has 15 residues. In DNA form, the CDR3 reads TGTGCCACCAGTGATTTGGCGACTAGTCAAGAGACCCAGTACTTC. It specifies CATSDLATSQETQYF.